These T cell receptor beta chains were read from a single sample in a study of blood T cell repertoires in COVID-19. The method was immunoSEQ multiplex PCR; TCRdb's version includes in-frame clones alone and lacks a portion of them. The sample yields 300,000 or so clones, just under 90% seen once. The sample taken for sequencing was peripheral blood. These receptors were taken from a woman in her 40s with acute or convalescent COVID-19. Both conserved end residues are part of each CDR3. D genes are given only for firm matches. Clone size appears in some rows only: once, few, many, or a class for an expanded clone.

once	TRBD1	TRBV6-1	15	TRBJ1-2	CASTQTGSPSYGYTF	TGTGCCAGCACCCAGACAGGGTCCCCATCCTATGGCTACACCTTC
-	-	TRBV19	17	TRBJ1-5	CASTPIPRTATNQPQHF	TGTGCCAGTACTCCCATACCCAGGACAGCCACCAATCAGCCCCAGCATTTT
-	TRBD1	TRBV29-1	14	TRBJ1-1	CSVETDRGNTEAFF	TGCAGCGTTGAAACGGACAGGGGAAACACTGAAGCTTTCTTT
-	TRBD1	TRBV12-3/TRBV12-4	12	TRBJ1-4	CASSGTGEKLFF	TGTGCCAGCAGTGGGACAGGGGAAAAACTGTTTTTT
-	-	TRBV6-4	17	TRBJ1-5	CASRGRVLAPRDQPQHF	TGTGCCAGCCGCGGGAGGGTTCTCGCCCCCAGGGATCAGCCCCAGCATTTT
-	TRBD1	TRBV4-1	15	TRBJ1-6	CASSHGQGFNSPLHF	TGCGCCAGCAGCCATGGACAGGGTTTTAATTCACCCCTCCACTTT
-	TRBD1	TRBV4-1	17	TRBJ1-3	CASSPPHRGQNRNTIYF	TGCGCCAGCAGCCCACCTCACCGGGGACAGAACAGAAACACCATATATTTT
-	TRBD1	TRBV7-9	15	TRBJ2-2	CASSSRQGYTGELFF	TGTGCCAGCAGCTCAAGACAGGGTTACACCGGGGAGCTGTTTTTT
-	TRBD1	TRBV9	15	TRBJ1-3	CASSVSGGSGNTIYF	TGTGCCAGCAGCGTTTCAGGGGGTTCTGGAAACACCATATATTTT
-	TRBD1	TRBV15	14	TRBJ2-3	CATIPRGYTDTQYF	TGTGCCACCATCCCCAGGGGGTACACAGATACGCAGTATTTT
once	-	TRBV18	14	TRBJ1-2	CASSPQMANYGYTF	TGTGCCAGCTCACCGCAGATGGCTAACTATGGCTACACCTTC
-	TRBD1	TRBV18	15	TRBJ1-2	CASSPAGTGRYGYTF	TGTGCCAGCTCACCCGCCGGGACAGGGCGCTATGGCTACACCTTC
-	TRBD2	TRBV4-1	14	TRBJ2-1	CASSPLGQRGVLIF	TGCGCCAGCAGCCCCCTTGGACAGCGGGGGGTACTAATCTTC
few	-	TRBV19	14	TRBJ1-2	CASSPGAEPYGYTF	TGTGCCAGTAGTCCAGGGGCGGAACCCTATGGCTACACCTTC
-	-	TRBV20-1	14	TRBJ1-1	CSASTTGSRTEAFF	TGCAGTGCGAGTACTACAGGGTCGAGGACTGAAGCTTTCTTT
-	TRBD1	TRBV19	16	TRBJ2-1	CASSSEQGWSYNEQFF	TGTGCCAGTAGTTCCGAACAGGGGTGGTCCTACAATGAGCAGTTCTTC
-	-	TRBV10-2	14	TRBJ1-1	CASSEFSGNTEAFF	TGCGCCAGCAGTGAATTTTCAGGGAACACTGAAGCTTTCTTT
-	TRBD1	TRBV7-8	17	TRBJ1-2	CASSPRRDRGTNYGYTF	TGTGCCAGCAGCCCACGTAGAGACAGGGGGACTAACTATGGCTACACCTTC
-	TRBD1	TRBV11-3	16	TRBJ1-2	CASSPLRLGQGYGYTF	TGTGCCAGCAGCCCACTGCGCTTGGGACAGGGGTATGGCTACACCTTC
-	TRBD2	TRBV5-1	17	TRBJ2-3	CASTWGLAGDSTDTQYF	TGCGCCAGCACCTGGGGTCTAGCGGGGGATAGCACAGATACGCAGTATTTT
-	TRBD1	TRBV6-1	17	TRBJ2-2	CASSEVGRGGGGGELFF	TGTGCCAGCAGTGAAGTTGGGCGAGGGGGCGGCGGCGGGGAGCTGTTTTTT
-	TRBD1	TRBV15	15	TRBJ1-5	CATSPGQQRNQPQHF	TGTGCCACCAGCCCGGGACAGCAACGCAATCAGCCCCAGCATTTT
-	-	TRBV5-6	14	TRBJ2-1	CASSFGSSYNEQFF	TGTGCCAGCAGCTTCGGGTCATCCTACAATGAGCAGTTCTTC
-	TRBD1	TRBV2	14	TRBJ1-1	CASSADRGTIEAFF	TGTGCCAGCAGTGCAGACAGGGGTACGATTGAAGCTTTCTTT
-	TRBD2	TRBV7-2	15	TRBJ2-5	CASSPTGLEQETQYF	TGTGCCAGCAGCCCAACTGGACTAGAACAAGAGACCCAGTACTTC
-	-	TRBV3-1/TRBV3-2	11	TRBJ1-2	CASRREGGLSF	TGTGCCAGCCGTCGCGAGGGTGGATTAAGTTTC
-	-	TRBV4-1	13	TRBJ2-2	CASSQGLTSELFF	TGCGCCAGCAGCCAAGGACTCACTAGCGAGCTGTTTTTT
-	TRBD2	TRBV19	16	TRBJ2-1	CASSIALAGGYNEQFF	TGTGCCAGTAGTATAGCCCTAGCGGGGGGGTACAATGAGCAGTTCTTC
-	-	TRBV9	12	TRBJ2-5	CASSVEGETQYF	TGTGCCAGCAGCGTAGAGGGGGAGACCCAGTACTTC
-	TRBD1	TRBV29-1	13	TRBJ1-3	CSVDETGGNTIYF	TGCAGCGTTGACGAGACAGGGGGAAACACCATATATTTT
few	-	TRBV7-2	13	TRBJ2-3	CASSTSGADTQYF	TGTGCCAGCAGCACCTCAGGGGCAGATACGCAGTATTTT
-	TRBD1	TRBV6-5	15	TRBJ1-1	CASRSTGTGGTEAFF	TGTGCCAGCAGGTCTACCGGGACAGGAGGCACTGAAGCTTTCTTT
few	-	TRBV25-1	15	TRBJ2-5	CASSESRGATETQYF	TGTGCCAGCAGTGAATCTCGGGGGGCAACGGAGACCCAGTACTTC
few	TRBD1	TRBV9	14	TRBJ1-1	CASSEGQRNTEAFF	TGTGCCAGCAGCGAGGGACAGCGAAACACTGAAGCTTTCTTT
-	-	TRBV11-2	16	TRBJ2-3	CASSLSNHPRTDTQYF	TGTGCCAGCAGCTTAAGCAATCACCCCCGCACAGATACGCAGTATTTT
-	TRBD1	TRBV6-5	15	TRBJ1-2	CASSSTTGGSDGYTF	TGTGCCAGCAGTTCAACGACAGGGGGAAGTGATGGCTACACCTTC
once	-	TRBV19	14	TRBJ1-5	CASNTGLRNQPQHF	TGTGCCAGTAATACAGGGTTGAGAAATCAGCCCCAGCATTTT
-	-	TRBV12-5	14	TRBJ1-6	CASGLVAYNSPLHF	TGTGCTAGTGGTTTGGTCGCCTATAATTCACCCCTCCACTTT
-	TRBD1	TRBV2	14	TRBJ1-2	CASKNRGANYGYTF	TGTGCCAGCAAGAACAGGGGAGCTAACTATGGCTACACCTTC
once	TRBD1	TRBV6-6	15	TRBJ1-2	CASTPRQGNYYGYTF	TGTGCCAGCACCCCTAGACAGGGCAACTACTATGGCTACACCTTC